Listed here are 17 T cell receptor beta chains from one sample, sequenced in a study of blood T cell repertoires in COVID-19. Measured with immunoSEQ multiplex PCR; TCRdb has only the in-frame clones, and not every one. The data hold 45,000 to 60,000 clones, with 89% observed a single time. The sequenced material came from peripheral blood. The receptors derive from a man aged 55 to 70 with acute or convalescent COVID-19.

The chain uses TRBV18 and TRBJ1-2; D possibly corresponds to TRBD1 (6 bases). Per the germline V gene, CDR1 is KGHSH and CDR2 is LQKENI. The CDR3 runs to 14 residues. V dropped 3 bases and J dropped 4 bases, with 12 bases sitting between them. The chain's CDR3 is CASSPEDRAYGYTF. The CDR3 bases are TGTGCCAGCTCACCGGAGGACAGAGCCTATGGCTACACCTTC.

The CDR3 protein is CASSLRGAGFQEAFF. CDR3 coding DNA: TGTGCCAGCAGCTTGCGGGGGGCAGGTTTTCAGGAAGCTTTCTTT. V gene TRBV5-6 combines with J gene TRBJ1-1; D is possibly TRBD1 (6 bases). Germline CDR1 reads SGHDT; CDR2 reads YYEEEE. The CDR3 sequence is 15 residues long. The V and J ends lost 1 base and 8 bases respectively, with 18 bases between them.

V gene TRBV9 combines with J gene TRBJ1-4, with D uncertain. Germline assignment: CDR1 SGDLS and CDR2 YYNGEE. Trimming removed 3 bases from V and 3 bases from J, with 6 bases in between. The CDR3 contains 13 residues. The DNA of the CDR3 is TGTGCCAGCAGCGCTAGTCCTAATGAAAAACTGTTTTTT. It specifies CASSASPNEKLFF.

The chain couples TRBV18 to TRBJ1-1; 11 bases line up with TRBD1. Germline V gene sequence: CDR1 KGHSH, CDR2 LQKENI. Germline trimming cut 3 bases from V and 1 base from J; bases unmatched to any gene: 1. This CDR3 has 15 residues. For the CDR3, the DNA is TGTGCCAGCTCACCGGGACAGGGGGGGAACACTGAAGCTTTCTTT. This sequence encodes CASSPGQGGNTEAFF.

The gene calls are TRBV6-5 and TRBJ1-2, with D perhaps TRBD1 (6 bases). The CDR3 has 14 residues. Germline V gives CDR1 MNHEY, CDR2 SVGAGI. V shed 9 bases and J shed 5 bases, with 19 bases lying between them. The CDR3 loop reads CASRVPGTPYGYTF. CDR3 in DNA: TGTGCCAGTCGGGTACCCGGGACACCGTATGGCTACACCTTC.

The chain joins TRBV6-1 to TRBJ2-3; D unresolved. Trimming cost V 2 bases and J 8 bases, with 14 bases left between them. The CDR3 is 14 amino acids. Germline values: CDR1 MNHNS, CDR2 SASEGT. The CDR3 DNA follows: TGTGCCAGCAGTGAATATGACACGTACGGTACGCAGTATTTT. The encoded protein is CASSEYDTYGTQYF.

V is TRBV6-5 and J is TRBJ1-4, with 9 bases lining up with TRBD1. The CDR3 contains 16 residues. The junction had 3 bases not matched to a gene; V was cut back by 4 bases and J by 0 bases. From germline, CDR1 is MNHEY and CDR2 SVGAGI. The CDR3 is CASSWTGVPTNEKLFF. CDR3 DNA: TGTGCCAGCAGTTGGACAGGGGTTCCAACTAATGAAAAACTGTTTTTT.

This rearrangement joins TRBV18 to TRBJ2-3, with D perhaps TRBD1 (7 bases). The V gene's germline CDR1 is KGHSH and CDR2 LQKENI. V was trimmed by 5 bases and J by 2 bases, leaving 14 bases between them. The CDR3 spans 15 residues. Here the CDR3 DNA reads TGTGCCAGCTCAGCGGGACAGCAGTACACAGATACGCAGTATTTT. Protein sequence: CASSAGQQYTDTQYF.

The gene calls are TRBV18 and TRBJ2-6; D might be TRBD1 (5 bases). The CDR3 has 16 amino acids. V was trimmed by 4 bases and J by 2 bases, leaving 12 bases between them. Germline V gene lookup returns CDR1 KGHSH and CDR2 LQKENI. The CDR3 DNA sequence: TGTGCCAGCTCACGAACTCCAGGGCCTGGGGCCAACGTCCTGACTTTC. Translated, it gives CASSRTPGPGANVLTF.

This clone was detected only once. The J gene is TRBJ1-5, the V gene TRBV6-1; D is uncertain. V gave up 0 bases and J gave up 3 bases, with 3 bases separating them. In germline, CDR1 is MNHNS, CDR2 SASEGT. The CDR3 is 13 residues long. DNA for the CDR3: TGTGCCAGCAGTGAAGCCAACAATCAGCCCCAGCATTTT. Protein product: CASSEANNQPQHF.

The V and J genes are TRBV5-1 and TRBJ2-7; D not resolved. CDR1 and CDR2 from the germline V gene are SGHRS and YFSETQ. Trimming left V 4 bases short and J 2 bases short, with 16 bases between. The CDR3 covers 15 residues. Written as DNA, the CDR3 is TGCGCCAGCAGCGCCGCAGGATCTACCACCTACGAGCAGTACTTC. Translated, it gives CASSAAGSTTYEQYF.

This clone appeared a single time. This chain joins TRBV19 and TRBJ1-5, with 8 bases matching TRBD1. Germline V gene lookup returns CDR1 LNHDA and CDR2 SQIVND (reference sequence). The ends lost 7 bases at V and 6 bases at J; junction bases unmatched: 14. The CDR3 length is 16 residues. In DNA form, the CDR3 reads TGTGCCAGTACCCTCGGGGTAGGACAGGGACTTCAGCCCCAGCATTTT. Its translation is CASTLGVGQGLQPQHF.

The genes are TRBV10-3 and TRBJ1-1, with D tentatively TRBD1 (6 bases). CDR3 length: 14 amino acids. The V gene lost 0 bases and the J gene lost 7 bases, with 12 bases spanning the gap. Germline V gives CDR1 ENHRY, CDR2 SYGVKD. The CDR3 DNA follows: TGTGCCATCAGTGAGTCAGGGGGGGCTGGTGAAGCTTTCTTT. Translation: CAISESGGAGEAFF.

The chain combines TRBV27 with TRBJ1-5; the D gene is possibly TRBD1 (6 bases). CDR1 and CDR2 from the germline V gene are MNHEY and SMNVEV (reference sequence). The CDR3 length is 15 residues. Trimming removed 4 bases from V and 5 bases from J, with 15 bases in between. CDR3 amino acids: CASSSRGAAYQPQHF. CDR3 DNA sequence: TGTGCCAGCAGTTCTCGGGGGGCGGCTTATCAGCCCCAGCATTTT.

This chain joins TRBV5-1 and TRBJ1-2, with 8 bases matching TRBD1. The trim removed 3 bases at V and 4 bases at J, leaving 5 bases unmatched. The germline CDR1 and CDR2 sequences are SGHRS and YFSETQ. CDR3 length: 14 residues. The CDR3 DNA reads TGCGCCAGCAGCTCCGGACAGGGTTCCTATGGCTACACCTTC. Amino acids: CASSSGQGSYGYTF.

The V gene is TRBV6-5, the J gene TRBJ2-7, with 11 bases lining up with TRBD2. The V gene's germline CDR1 is MNHEY and CDR2 SVGAGI. J was trimmed by 6 bases and V by 6 bases; bases with no gene match: 10. This CDR3 spans 15 amino acids. The CDR3 is CASRPGLAGMGEQYF. Written as DNA, the CDR3 is TGTGCCAGCAGACCCGGACTAGCGGGTATGGGCGAGCAGTACTTC.

The count of this clone is one. The chain joins TRBV3-1 (or the pseudogene TRBV3-2) to TRBJ2-7, with D possibly being TRBD1 (5 bases). The V gene's germline CDR1 is LGHDT and CDR2 YNNKEL (reference sequence). CDR3 length: 14 residues. With 1 base removed from V and 3 bases from J, the gap between germline ends came to 10 bases. CDR3 residues: CASSQGNRHYEQYF. The DNA for the CDR3 is TGTGCCAGCAGCCAAGGGAACAGGCACTACGAGCAGTACTTC.